This T cell receptor (beta chain) was captured by sequencing in a study of cytomegalovirus exposure and HLA in healthy donors. General study results and limits: The tendency of first-cohort TCR clusters to co-occur in the 100 to 150 validation repertoires was identified by a subsequent analysis. Testing in vitro showed a few CMV-associated chains specific for CMV antigens. The classifier was said to identify cytomegalovirus status with high specificity and sensitivity.

Generated by immunoSEQ multiplex PCR, the TCRdb table keeps only in-frame clones and is missing some. This sample has under 250,000 clones; 80% to 90% occur once, and the top ten carry 2% to 2.5%. Concerning this clone: Its cognate antigen is unknown.

The CDR3 extends over 15 amino acids. CDR1 and CDR2 from the germline V gene are SGHRS and YFSETQ. With 0 bases removed from V and 2 bases from J, the gap between germline ends came to 6 bases. The chain joins TRBV5-1 to TRBJ2-6; D not resolved. The sequenced sample consisted of PBMCs. The source of this sequence is a woman under 30 in good health and CMV-seropositive. In DNA form, the CDR3 reads TGCGCCAGCAGCTTGGTCAGGACTGGGGCCAACGTCCTGACTTTC. Its translation: CASSLVRTGANVLTF. Full variable domain (rest looked up from reference TRBV5-1 and TRBJ2-6): KAGVTQTPRYLIKTRGQQVTLSCSPISGHRSVSWYQQTPGQGLQFLFEYFSETQRNKGNFPGRFSGRQFSNSRSEMNVSTLELGDSALYLCASSLVRTGANVLTFGAGSRLTVL.